The 12 T cell receptor beta chains below come from one sample, sequenced in a study of T cells expressing NK-cell markers. TCRdb reworked the 5' RACE reads into one entry per CDR3 protein, no DNA. This sample's table has about 550,000 distinct CDR3 sequences. Sequencing used blood T cells: a sorted CD56 or NKG2C T cell subset, CD4+ or CD8+ T cells, or bulk PBMC T cells (not recorded which). The receptors stem from a man aged 18-30 years in good health.

The chain links TRBV7-2 to TRBJ1-4. Germline V CDR1 and CDR2: SGHTA, FQGNSA. The CDR3 consists of 12 residues. CDR3 residues: CASSRPNEKLFF. Combining the CDR3 with reference TRBV7-2 and TRBJ1-4 gives the whole variable domain GAGVSQSPSNKVTEKGKDVELRCDPISGHTALYWYRQSLGQGLEFLIYFQGNSAPDKSGLPSDRFSAERTGGSVSTLTIQRTQQEDSAVYLCASSRPNEKLFFGSGTQLSVL.

V gene TRBV29-1 combines with J gene TRBJ2-3; TCRdb indicates TRBD2, and absent DNA this call remains unverified. This CDR3 is built from 14 residues. CDR1 and CDR2 (germline): SQVTM, ANQGSEA. The CDR3 region is CSLTWPSGADTQYF.

The chain is built from TRBV12-3 or TRBV12-4 and TRBJ2-1. This CDR3 is 11 amino acids long. The CDR3 spells CASSLMRSQFF.

This CDR3 is CASSTRGAVNQPQHF. This chain uses TRBV18 with TRBJ1-5; TCRdb lists TRBD1, though no DNA is available to test this call. This CDR3 has 15 amino acids. Per germline, CDR1 KGHSH and CDR2 LQKENI.

This chain links TRBV27 with TRBJ1-1; TCRdb reports TRBD1, a call that lacks DNA to check it against. From germline, CDR1 is MNHEY and CDR2 SMNVEV (reference sequence). This CDR3 is 16 amino acids long. The CDR3 region is CASRPWLTGMNTEAFF.

The CDR3 spells CASSLGAGGVGAGELFF. The genes are TRBV7-2 and TRBJ2-2; TCRdb outputs TRBD1, but without DNA this stays unchecked. Germline V CDR1 and CDR2: SGHTA, FQGNSA. This CDR3 comprises 17 residues.

The gene calls are TRBV20-1 and TRBJ2-1. CDR3 length: 12 amino acids. Germline V gene data show CDR1 as DFQATT and CDR2 as SNEGSKA (reference sequence). The chain's CDR3 is CSAIGSHNEQFF.

The rearrangement links TRBV4-1 to TRBJ1-1; with no DNA, the TCRdb D assignment of TRBD1 cannot be verified. The CDR3 runs 14 residues. The V gene's germline CDR1 is MGHRA and CDR2 YSYEKL. The CDR3 sequence: CASSQEGASAEAFF.

The V gene is TRBV5-6, the J gene TRBJ2-7. From germline, CDR1 is SGHDT and CDR2 YYEEEE. This CDR3 comprises 14 residues. This CDR3 reads CASSYGGQRREQYF. The complete variable domain, with remaining parts taken from reference TRBV5-6 and TRBJ2-7, reads DAGVTQSPTHLIKTRGQQVTLRCSPKSGHDTVSWYQQALGQGPQFIFQYYEEEERQRGNFPDRFSGHQFPNYSSELNVNALLLGDSALYLCASSYGGQRREQYFGPGTRLTVT.

The chain recombines TRBV7-9 with TRBJ2-5; TCRdb selects TRBD1, and the lack of DNA leaves this call unchecked. Per the germline V gene, CDR1 is SEHNR and CDR2 is FQNEAQ (reference sequence). This CDR3 is 14 amino acids long. CDR3 amino acids: CASSLDGARKTQYF.

The chain employs TRBV5-5 and TRBJ2-2; the TCRdb call, TRBD1, lacks DNA for checking. Germline V gene sequence: CDR1 SGHKS, CDR2 YYEKEE (reference sequence). The CDR3 has 14 residues. CDR3 in amino acids: CASRTVTGTGELFF.

The chain is built from TRBV7-2 and TRBJ2-1; TCRdb's assignment of TRBD2 cannot be checked, as there is no DNA. The CDR3 totals 13 residues. In germline, CDR1 is SGHTA, CDR2 FQGNSA. This CDR3 reads CASRLAGGSEQFF.